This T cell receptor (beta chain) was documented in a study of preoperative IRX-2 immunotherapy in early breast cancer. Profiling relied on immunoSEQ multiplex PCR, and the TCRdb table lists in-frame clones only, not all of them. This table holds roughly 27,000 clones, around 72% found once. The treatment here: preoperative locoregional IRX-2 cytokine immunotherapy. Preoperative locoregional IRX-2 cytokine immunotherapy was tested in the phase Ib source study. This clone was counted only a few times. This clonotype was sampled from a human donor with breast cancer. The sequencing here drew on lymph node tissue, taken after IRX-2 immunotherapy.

The CDR3 protein is CAARVPPDTQYF. Written as DNA, the CDR3 is TGTGCCGCCCGGGTTCCTCCAGATACGCAGTATTTT. J is TRBJ2-3 and V is TRBV6-8; D ambiguous. This CDR3 spans 12 amino acids. Germline CDR1 is MNHGY and CDR2 is SAAAGT. The V gene lost 11 bases and the J gene lost 4 bases, with 13 bases spanning the gap.